What follows is one T cell receptor (beta chain) and its context. Seattle participants joined during active infection and were tracked over time. This specimen belongs to a study of blood T cell repertoires in COVID-19. Looking at the study overall: The United States, Italy and Spain were the sources of the acute and convalescent COVID-19 samples. T cells, B-cell-depleted T cells, or PBMCs supplied cDNA or gDNA.

Original analysis: Estimation of nucleated cell counts relied on the amplification of reference gene primers. This table comes from immunoSEQ multiplex PCR, and its TCRdb copy is limited to in-frame clones, with some not included. From that table come the V and J calls and clone size; the DNA was used to work out D and trimming. This table holds 150,000 to 250,000 clones, 94% found once. The CDR3 is made up of 13 amino acids. Trimming took 3 bases from V and 5 from J, leaving 9 bases between them. The chain carries TRBV12-3 or TRBV12-4 and TRBJ2-3; maybe TRBD2 (6 bases). Sequenced sample: peripheral blood. The receptor's source is a man younger than 45 with COVID-19, enrolled during active disease. CDR3 DNA sequence: TGTGCCAGCAGTTTTATGCGGGGAGATACGCAGTATTTT. Protein product: CASSFMRGDTQYF.